The rows below give T cell receptor beta chains drawn from one sample of a study of cytomegalovirus exposure and HLA in healthy donors. TCRdb's table, derived via immunoSEQ multiplex PCR, lists solely in-frame clones and lacks some. Of under 200,000 clones in the sample, roughly 75% are singletons; the top ten hold 1%. What was sequenced was PBMCs. These receptors were collected from a woman in her fifties or sixties in good health and CMV-seropositive. Both conserved end residues are part of each CDR3. A D gene is named only where the DNA matches it firmly. Rows give clone size only sometimes, using once, few, many, or a class for an expanded clone.

- - TRBJ2-7 TRBV15 TGTGCCACCAGCAGAGAATCGGGTCAGCTATTTGGCGAGCAGTACTTC CATSRESGQLFGEQYF
- - TRBJ2-7 TRBV2 TGTGCCAGCAGTGCGATCCAGGGAGGCGAGCAGTACTTC CASSAIQGGEQYF
once - TRBJ1-1 TRBV28 TGTGCCAGCAGTTTTGGGGGCTTAAACACTGAAGCTTTCTTT CASSFGGLNTEAFF
- - TRBJ1-4 TRBV25-1 TGTGCCAGCAGCTCCAATGAAAAACTGTTTTTT CASSSNEKLFF
- - TRBJ1-2 TRBV30 TGTGCCTGGAGTGGCAGCGAAGCTGGCTACACCTTC CAWSGSEAGYTF
once - TRBJ2-5 TRBV29-1 TGCAGCGTTGAAGAGAGGACTGCCCGAGAGACCCAGTACTTC CSVEERTARETQYF
- TRBD2 TRBJ2-3 TRBV4-3 TGCGCCAGCAGCCCCCTTCCGGGGGGGGTTAGCACAGATACGCAGTATTTT CASSPLPGGVSTDTQYF
- - TRBJ2-7 TRBV7-9 TGTTCCAGCAGCTTAGCACTGACTGCGTACGAGCAGTACTTC CSSSLALTAYEQYF
- TRBD1 TRBJ1-2 TRBV6-4 TGTGTCAGCAGTGCCGGGGACAGGGGTGTGAGAGGCTACACCTTC CVSSAGDRGVRGYTF
- TRBD2 TRBJ2-1 TRBV9 TGTGCCAGCAGCGTAGCCCGGGGGGAGTACAATGAGCAGTTCTTC CASSVARGEYNEQFF
once TRBD1 TRBJ2-2 TRBV11-3 TGTGCCAGCAGCTGGGACAGGGTTTCCGGGGAGCTGTTTTTT CASSWDRVSGELFF
- TRBD2 TRBJ2-1 TRBV29-1 TGCAGCGTTGTATCCGGGAGGGGGGGTGAGCAGTTCTTC CSVVSGRGGEQFF
- - TRBJ1-3 TRBV7-2 TGTGCCAGCAGCTTGGGGGGGGCACGTGGAAACACCATATATTTT CASSLGGARGNTIYF
- - TRBJ1-5 TRBV5-4 TGTGCCAGCAGCTTGGAAACAGGAAGGGATCAGCCCCAGCATTTT CASSLETGRDQPQHF
- TRBD1 TRBJ1-2 TRBV5-1 TGCGCCAGCAGCTCCTTAAGACAGGGGGCTCGCTACACCTTC CASSSLRQGARYTF
- - TRBJ2-1 TRBV6-1 TGTGCCAGCAGTCCCCGGGGTAGGTCCTACAATGAGCAGTTCTTC CASSPRGRSYNEQFF
- - TRBJ2-5 TRBV9 TGTGCCAGCAGCGTAGCAGGATTCCAAGAGACCCAGTACTTC CASSVAGFQETQYF
- - TRBJ1-6 TRBV6-5 TGTGCCAGCAGTTACAACTTTAATTCACCCCTCCACTTT CASSYNFNSPLHF
- - TRBJ1-1 TRBV5-1 TGCGCCAGCAGCTTGGACAGGGTTACTGAAGCTTTCTTT CASSLDRVTEAFF
- - TRBJ1-6 TRBV4-1 TGCGCCAGCAGCCAGCCACAGGGAAACTCACCCCTCCACTTT CASSQPQGNSPLHF
- - TRBJ1-1 TRBV28 TGTGCCAGCAGTGTAGGGGGAACGACCACTGAAGCTTTCTTT CASSVGGTTTEAFF
- - TRBJ2-5 TRBV2 TGTGCCAGCAAGCCACACTTGGGACTCCAAGAGACCCAGTACTTC CASKPHLGLQETQYF
- - TRBJ1-2 TRBV18 TGTGCCACCTCGGGTCGGAGCCTCGGTATTAACTATGGCTACACCTTC CATSGRSLGINYGYTF
- - TRBJ1-1 TRBV5-4 TGTGCCAGCAGCTTGGTAGTCGGGAGCTCTGAAGCTTTCTTT CASSLVVGSSEAFF
- TRBD1 TRBJ1-5 TRBV27 TGTGCCAGCAGTTCTGCAGGGGGTAGCAATCAGCCCCAGCATTTT CASSSAGGSNQPQHF
few - TRBJ2-5 TRBV7-2 TGTGCCAGCAGCGCCGGATGGGCACAAGAGACCCAGTACTTC CASSAGWAQETQYF
- - TRBJ1-2 TRBV19 TGTGCCAGTAGTCCCTTAGCCTTGAACTATGGCTACACCTTC CASSPLALNYGYTF
- - TRBJ2-3 TRBV2 TGTGCCAGCATAAGTCAGTCATCTAGCACAGATACGCAGTATTTT CASISQSSSTDTQYF
- TRBD1 TRBJ1-2 TRBV19 TGTGCCAGTAGTCTCCGGACAGGGGAGAACTATGGCTACACCTTC CASSLRTGENYGYTF
- - TRBJ2-5 TRBV5-1 TGCGCCAGCAGCTTTCGGAGCAAAGAGACCCAGTACTTC CASSFRSKETQYF
- TRBD1 TRBJ2-7 TRBV5-1 TGCGCCAGCAGCTTGGGGCAGGGGGCGGACGAGCAGTACTTC CASSLGQGADEQYF
- - TRBJ2-7 TRBV7-2 TGTGCCAGCAGCTTAGTTTTCTACGAGCAGTACTTC CASSLVFYEQYF
- - TRBJ1-5 TRBV28 TGTGCCAGCAGCCCTGGAGGGGCTAAGGATCAGCCCCAGCATTTT CASSPGGAKDQPQHF
- TRBD1 TRBJ1-4 TRBV6-5 TGTGCCAGCACTCGAAACAGGGGTTATGAAAAACTGTTTTTT CASTRNRGYEKLFF
- TRBD2 TRBJ2-7 TRBV28 TGTGCCAGCAGTTTGGGGGGGACCTACGAGCAGTACTTC CASSLGGTYEQYF
- - TRBJ1-4 TRBV9 TGTGCCAGCAGCGTACGGGGGATAGGAACTAATGAAAAACTGTTTTTT CASSVRGIGTNEKLFF
- - TRBJ1-2 TRBV7-8 TGTGCCAGCAGCTTAATAAATGGGGGCGGCTACACCTTC CASSLINGGGYTF
- - TRBJ1-2 TRBV19 TGTGCCAGTAGTACAGGACTCGATAACTATGGCTACACCTTC CASSTGLDNYGYTF
once TRBD1 TRBJ2-1 TRBV5-4 TGTGCCAGCAGCTATCGACAGGGGAGCTCCTACAATGAGCAGTTCTTC CASSYRQGSSYNEQFF
- TRBD1 TRBJ2-7 TRBV7-9 TGTTCCAGCAGCTTAGGACAGGAGTACGAGCAGTACTTC CSSSLGQEYEQYF
once - TRBJ2-1 TRBV7-9 TGTTCCAGCAGTTATGACGGCGGTGAGCAGTTCTTC CSSSYDGGEQFF
few - TRBJ1-2 TRBV29-1 TGCAGCGTATCGCGGGGGAAGGGTGGCTACACCTTC CSVSRGKGGYTF